Listed here are 32 T cell receptor beta chains from one sample, sequenced in a study of regulatory T cells in long-lasting Graves disease. Arm-PCR of CDR3 regions and iRepertoire HTBI primers were the basis on which TCR beta libraries were built. MiXCR, run by TCRdb on the multiplex PCR reads, gives a single entry per CDR3 protein. The data show fewer than 400,000 distinct CDR3 sequences, roughly 20% seen once. Described time point: persistent/refractory GD, antithyroid drugs over 5 years with positive TRAb. There was RNA extracted from PBMCs, and the TCR library was made from it. Sequencing was performed on peripheral blood mononuclear cells (PBMCs), taken when the disease was refractory, from a patient treated with antithyroid drugs. These receptors were obtained from a female donor with Graves disease.

This clonotype has ten or more counts. This rearrangement joins TRBV11-2 to TRBJ2-7, with a possible D match to TRBD2 (5 bases). This CDR3 spans 13 amino acids. CDR1 is SGHAT, CDR2 FQNNGV, per germline. Between the trimmed V and J ends, which lost 3 bases and 1 base, there was a span of 7 bases. CDR3 in amino acids: CASSFGLSYEQYF. For the CDR3, the DNA is TGTGCCAGCAGCTTTGGACTTTCCTACGAGCAGTACTTC.

This clonotype showed up many times. This chain joins TRBV6-2 or TRBV6-3 and TRBJ2-7; D may match TRBD1 or TRBD2 (5 bases each). This CDR3 is 12 amino acids long. V was trimmed by 2 bases and J by 7 bases, leaving 9 bases between them. Germline CDR1 and CDR2: MNHEY and SVGEGT. The CDR3 DNA follows: TGTGCCAGCAGTTACGACGGGGCAGAGCAGTACTTC. Its protein is CASSYDGAEQYF.

There are many counts of this clonotype. The J gene is TRBJ2-4, the V gene TRBV7-8; 10 bases align to TRBD2. CDR1 and CDR2 from the germline V gene are SGHVS and FQNEAQ. CDR3 length: 14 residues. Trimming cost V 5 bases and J 8 bases; bases outside gene matches: 6. The CDR3 is CASSILAGEYIQYF. CDR3 sequence (DNA): TGTGCCAGCAGCATTCTAGCGGGAGAATACATTCAGTACTTC. Full variable domain (remainder filled in from reference TRBV7-8 and TRBJ2-4): GAGVSQSPRYKVAKRGQDVALRCDPISGHVSLFWYQQALGQGPEFLTYFQNEAQLDKSGLPSDRFFAERPEGSVSTLKIQRTQQEDSAVYLCASSILAGEYIQYFGAGTRLSVL.

In this sample, this clonotype turned up many times. The chain is built from TRBV27 and TRBJ1-2, with no clear D. Between the trimmed V and J ends, which lost 2 bases and 4 bases, there was a span of 11 bases. Germline V lookup: CDR1 MNHEY, CDR2 SMNVEV (reference sequence). The CDR3 length is 14 residues. CDR3 loop: CASSLRRWGYGYTF. In nucleotides, the CDR3 is TGTGCCAGCAGTTTACGACGGTGGGGCTATGGCTACACCTTC.

The rearrangement uses TRBV7-9 and TRBJ2-5; 8 nucleotides line up with TRBD1. The CDR3 is made up of 16 amino acids. Trimming removed 3 bases from V and 4 bases from J; junction bases left unmatched: 10. The germline V gene encodes CDR1 SEHNR and CDR2 FQNEAQ (reference sequence). CDR3 in DNA: TGTGCCAGCAGCTTTACAACCGGGACAGGCGGAGAGACCCAGTACTTC. Its protein product is CASSFTTGTGGETQYF.

At least ten counts were recorded for this clonotype. Its ends do not fully match the called genes, so a read error is possible. The chain carries TRBV2 and TRBJ1-4; D is ambiguous. The germline CDR1 and CDR2 sequences are SNHLY and FYNNEI. The CDR3 covers 12 residues. CDR3 nucleotides: TGTGCCAGCAGGCGCGCCAATGAAAAACTGGTTTTT. This encodes CASRRANEKLVF. The full variable domain, its missing parts supplied by reference TRBV2 and TRBJ1-4, is EPEVTQTPSHQVTQMGQEVILRCVPISNHLYFYWYRQILGQKVEFLVSFYNNEISEKSEIFDDQFSVERPDGSNFTLKIRSTKLEDSAMYFCASRRANEKLVFGSGTQLSVL.

With regard to this clonotype: A junction end diverges from the germline sequence, so it may reflect a read error. The J gene is TRBJ1-4, the V gene TRBV18; 8 bases map to TRBD1. Germline V gene data show CDR1 as KGHSH and CDR2 as LQKENI. This CDR3 is built from 16 residues. The CDR3 here is CASSPRLQGDNEELFF. The DNA for the CDR3 is TGTGCCAGCTCACCACGATTACAGGGGGATAATGAAGAACTGTTTTTT.

Remarks on this clonotype: This may come from a read error, since a much larger clone is one base off. The chain couples TRBV28 to TRBJ2-4, with D uncertain. The CDR3 spans 14 residues. Germline V gene data show CDR1 as MDHEN and CDR2 as SYDVKM. CDR3 in amino acids: CVSSLIWPKNIQYF. DNA for the CDR3: TGTGTCAGCAGTTTGATCTGGCCCAAAAACATTCAGTACTTC.

This clonotype was recorded a few times. This chain connects TRBV18 to TRBJ2-3; D gene uncertain. Trimming cost V 8 bases and J 0 bases, with 15 bases left between them. Germline V gives CDR1 KGHSH, CDR2 LQKENI. The CDR3 has 15 residues. The CDR3 DNA sequence: TGTGCCAGCAGCCCCCGGACCACTAGCACAGATACGCAGTATTTT. As protein: CASSPRTTSTDTQYF.

This chain uses TRBV29-1 with TRBJ1-1; D is uncertain. The CDR3 covers 12 residues. Germline-derived CDR1 and CDR2 are SQVTM and ANQGSEA. V was cut by 7 bases and J by 3 bases, with 12 bases left in between. This CDR3 reads CSAHRGYTEAFF. The CDR3 nucleotides are TGCAGCGCCCATCGGGGTTACACTGAAGCTTTCTTT.

This clonotype was detected many times. The chain employs TRBV11-2 and TRBJ2-7, with D unclear. The V and J ends lost 1 base and 1 base respectively, with 5 bases between them. From germline, CDR1 is SGHAT and CDR2 FQNNGV. This CDR3 has 13 amino acids. CDR3 loop: CASSLAMSYEQYF. For the CDR3, the DNA is TGTGCCAGCAGCTTAGCTATGTCCTACGAGCAGTACTTC.

The genes are TRBV29-1 and TRBJ2-7; D might be TRBD2 (6 bases). The CDR3 loop spans 14 amino acids. V lost 0 bases and J lost 1, with 10 bases in between. Looked up from germline, CDR1 is SQVTM and CDR2 is ANQGSEA. In nucleotides, the CDR3 is TGCAGCGTTGAAGATCGCGGGGAGTCCTACGAGCAGTACTTC. Its protein is CSVEDRGESYEQYF.

CDR3 region: CASSLDGPSYEQYF. For the CDR3, the DNA is TGCGCCAGCAGCTTAGACGGGCCCTCCTACGAGCAGTACTTC. The J gene is TRBJ2-7, the V gene TRBV5-1; D unresolved. The germline V gene has CDR1 SGHRS and CDR2 YFSETQ. V was cut by 2 bases and J by 0 bases, with 9 bases left in between. The CDR3 length is 14 residues.

This clonotype was picked up many times. This CDR3 reads CATGDPGQDTGGYTF. The CDR3 DNA follows: TGTGCCACAGGGGACCCGGGACAGGATACCGGGGGCTACACCTTC. The chain employs TRBV2 and TRBJ1-2; 8 positions match TRBD1. CDR3 length: 15 amino acids. The germline CDR1 and CDR2 sequences are SNHLY and FYNNEI. The trim removed 10 bases at V and 8 bases at J, leaving 18 bases unmatched. Full variable domain (outside the CDR3, taken from reference TRBV2 and TRBJ1-2): EPEVTQTPSHQVTQMGQEVILRCVPISNHLYFYWYRQILGQKVEFLVSFYNNEISEKSEIFDDQFSVERPDGSNFTLKIRSTKLEDSAMYFCATGDPGQDTGGYTFGSGTRLTVV.

The chain uses TRBV6-2 or TRBV6-3 and TRBJ1-2; TRBD1 agrees at 7 bases. Looked up from germline, CDR1 is MNHEY and CDR2 is SVGEGT. The CDR3 spans 13 residues. The V and J ends lost 6 bases and 2 bases, in that order; junction bases with no gene match: 3. The DNA for the CDR3 is TGTGCCAGCAGACGGGGACAGAACTATGGCTACACCTTC. This encodes CASRRGQNYGYTF.

This chain uses TRBV27 with TRBJ2-7, with D hard to call. The germline CDR1 and CDR2 sequences are MNHEY and SMNVEV (reference sequence). Trimming pared 7 bases from V and 0 bases from J, leaving 16 bases between. The length of the CDR3 is 15 residues. The CDR3 loop is CASIWRSRSSYEQYF. CDR3 sequence (DNA): TGTGCCAGCATATGGCGTAGCCGGAGCTCCTACGAGCAGTACTTC.

This clonotype showed up many times. The rearrangement uses TRBV29-1 and TRBJ2-6; the D is unclear. The germline V gene encodes CDR1 SQVTM and CDR2 ANQGSEA. CDR3 size: 12 residues. The V end was cut by 5 bases, the J end by 1 base, with 3 bases between. The CDR3 DNA is TGCAGCGTTTGGTCTGGGGCCAACGTCCTGACTTTC. This sequence encodes CSVWSGANVLTF.

This clonotype was counted ten times or more. This sequence joins TRBV28 and TRBJ1-2; 10 positions agree with TRBD1. Germline-derived CDR1 and CDR2 are MDHEN and SYDVKM. CDR3 size: 14 residues. Trimming cost V 6 bases and J 4 bases; bases outside gene matches: 5. The CDR3 region has the DNA TGTGCCAGCAGCACGACAGGGGGCAGCTATGGCTACACCTTC. Amino acids: CASSTTGGSYGYTF.

V is TRBV15 and J is TRBJ1-4; no definite D call. The CDR3 loop spans 13 amino acids. V lost 5 bases and J lost 9, with 13 bases in between. Germline V gene lookup returns CDR1 LNHNV and CDR2 YYDKDF (reference sequence). The chain's CDR3 is CATSPASWKKLFF. CDR3 nucleotides: TGTGCCACCAGCCCGGCCTCATGGAAAAAACTGTTTTTT.

This clonotype was found a few times. V and J are TRBV19 and TRBJ2-7, with TRBD2 matching 7 bases. V lost 1 base to trimming and J lost 7 bases; unmatched junction nucleotides: 7. The CDR3 loop spans 14 amino acids. Germline CDR1 and CDR2: LNHDA and SQIVND (reference sequence). Here the CDR3 DNA reads TGTGCCAGTAGTATAGTACGCGGGAGAGGGGAGCAGTACTTC. Translation gives CASSIVRGRGEQYF.

This clonotype was observed at least ten times. This chain links TRBV9 with TRBJ1-2, with D possibly being TRBD1 (5 bases). The germline gives CDR1 SGDLS, CDR2 YYNGEE. The CDR3 runs 14 residues. V was cut by 7 bases and J by 8 bases, with 21 bases left in between. The CDR3 is CASSRGDSLRGYTF. Here the CDR3 DNA reads TGTGCCAGCTCTCGAGGAGACAGCCTTAGGGGCTACACCTTC.

DNA for the CDR3: TGCAGCGTTGGTCACCATCGGGGCTACACCTTC. Translating gives CSVGHHRGYTF. This chain joins TRBV29-1 and TRBJ1-2; the D is unclear. Germline V gene lookup returns CDR1 SQVTM and CDR2 ANQGSEA. V was clipped by 4 bases and J by 8 bases, with 11 bases between them. The CDR3 length is 11 residues.

In its sample, this clonotype was seen a few times. The chain recombines TRBV11-2 with TRBJ1-3, with D perhaps TRBD1 (5 bases). Per the germline V gene, CDR1 is SGHAT and CDR2 is FQNNGV. V lost 2 bases and J 4 bases, leaving 12 bases between the germline ends. The CDR3 loop spans 15 amino acids. The CDR3 is CASSLLGAGGNTIYF. CDR3 in DNA: TGTGCCAGCAGCTTACTCGGGGCCGGCGGAAACACCATATATTTT.

The chain has TRBV20-1 and TRBJ1-5, with D tentatively TRBD1 (5 bases). Germline V gene lookup returns CDR1 DFQATT and CDR2 SNEGSKA (reference sequence). Trimming shortened V by 1 base and J by 0 bases, and 13 bases separated the two germline ends. The CDR3 sequence is 16 residues long. The CDR3 loop is CSARAMTDYSNQPQHF. In nucleotides, the CDR3 is TGCAGTGCTAGAGCCATGACAGATTATAGCAATCAGCCCCAGCATTTT.

The chain uses TRBV6-5 and TRBJ2-7; the D is unclear. Trimming pared 4 bases from V and 0 bases from J, leaving 7 bases between. The germline V gene has CDR1 MNHEY and CDR2 SVGAGI. This CDR3 has 13 residues. CDR3 DNA: TGTGCCAGCAGTTCTCTGCTCTCCTACGAGCAGTACTTC. It translates to CASSSLLSYEQYF.

This chain uses TRBV7-2 with TRBJ2-1, with 14 positions matching TRBD2. Trimming at V came to 6 bases and at J to 4 bases, leaving 2 bases not matched to a gene. The CDR3 spans 15 residues. Per the germline V gene, CDR1 is SGHTA and CDR2 is FQGNSA. The CDR3 nucleotides read TGTGCCAGCAGTCGGACTAGCGGGGGGTACAATGAGCAGTTCTTC. Encoded protein: CASSRTSGGYNEQFF.

In this sample, this clonotype turned up many times. The V gene is TRBV20-1, the J gene TRBJ2-5; 11 positions agree with TRBD2. The V and J ends lost 4 bases and 5 bases, in that order; junction bases with no gene match: 3. This CDR3 is built from 13 residues. Germline V gene lookup returns CDR1 DFQATT and CDR2 SNEGSKA (reference sequence). The CDR3 sequence: CSAILAGVETQYF. As DNA, the CDR3 is TGCAGTGCTATACTAGCGGGAGTCGAGACCCAGTACTTC.

This clonotype was observed a few times. The V gene is TRBV7-2, the J gene TRBJ2-3; perhaps TRBD2 as D (6 bases). The CDR3 is 15 amino acids. Germline V gene lookup returns CDR1 SGHTA and CDR2 FQGNSA. Deletions cut 4 bases from V and 5 bases from J, with 16 bases between. In DNA form, the CDR3 reads TGTGCCAGCAGCTCCCTCGCGGGGTTAGGAGATACGCAGTATTTT. As protein: CASSSLAGLGDTQYF. Looking up the rest from reference TRBV7-2 and TRBJ2-3 gives the full variable domain: GAGVSQSPSNKVTEKGKDVELRCDPISGHTALYWYRQSLGQGLEFLIYFQGNSAPDKSGLPSDRFSAERTGGSVSTLTIQRTQQEDSAVYLCASSSLAGLGDTQYFGPGTRLTVL.

This clonotype was seen only a few times. This may arise from a read error, as a much more abundant clone is one base away. The rearrangement uses TRBV29-1 and TRBJ2-7; 9 nucleotides align to TRBD2. Germline trimming cut 4 bases from V and 8 bases from J; bases unmatched to any gene: 6. The CDR3 is 12 amino acids. Germline V CDR1 and CDR2: SQVTM, ANQGSEA. CDR3 loop: CSVVSGSYKQYF. CDR3 in DNA: TGCAGCGTTGTTAGCGGGAGTTACAAGCAGTACTTC.

This clonotype has only a few counts. Here the CDR3 reads CSATPEFSSYEQYF. Written as DNA, the CDR3 is TGCAGCGCCACTCCAGAGTTTAGCTCCTACGAGCAGTACTTC. The genes are TRBV29-1 and TRBJ2-7; D is uncertain. The CDR3 is 14 residues long. From germline, CDR1 is SQVTM and CDR2 ANQGSEA. Trimming took off 7 bases at V and 0 bases at J, with 16 bases between the two ends.

Ten or more counts support this clonotype. CDR3 DNA: TGTGCCAGCAGGGACATGACTAGCGGGAACACCGGGGAGCTGTTTTTT. This encodes CASRDMTSGNTGELFF. The chain carries TRBV28 and TRBJ2-2, with 9 bases aligning to TRBD2. The germline V gene has CDR1 MDHEN and CDR2 SYDVKM. This CDR3 is built from 16 residues. Trimming took 6 bases from V and 1 from J; bases not matched to a gene: 6.

The V call is TRBV19, the J call TRBJ1-1; D is undetermined. V was pared by 3 bases and J by 8 bases, with 13 bases between. Germline-derived CDR1 and CDR2 are LNHDA and SQIVND (reference sequence). This CDR3 spans 13 amino acids. Written as DNA, the CDR3 is TGTGCCAGTAGTATGTTCGGGATCCGGGAAGCTTTCTTT. Amino acid sequence: CASSMFGIREAFF.